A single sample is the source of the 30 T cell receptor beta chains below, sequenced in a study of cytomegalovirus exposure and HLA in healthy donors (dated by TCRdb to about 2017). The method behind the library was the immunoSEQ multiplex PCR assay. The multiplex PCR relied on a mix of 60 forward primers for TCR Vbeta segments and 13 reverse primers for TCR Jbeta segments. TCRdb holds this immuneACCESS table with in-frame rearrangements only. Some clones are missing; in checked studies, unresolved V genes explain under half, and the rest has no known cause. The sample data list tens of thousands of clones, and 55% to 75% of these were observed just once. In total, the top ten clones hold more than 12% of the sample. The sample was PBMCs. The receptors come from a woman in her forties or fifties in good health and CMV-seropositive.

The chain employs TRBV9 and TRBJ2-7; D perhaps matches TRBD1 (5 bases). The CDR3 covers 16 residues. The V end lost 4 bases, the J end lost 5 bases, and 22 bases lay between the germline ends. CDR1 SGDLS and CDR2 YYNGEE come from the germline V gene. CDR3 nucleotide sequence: TGTGCCAGCAGCCCATCCCAGGGTTGGTTTTCCGACGAGCAGTACTTC. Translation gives CASSPSQGWFSDEQYF.

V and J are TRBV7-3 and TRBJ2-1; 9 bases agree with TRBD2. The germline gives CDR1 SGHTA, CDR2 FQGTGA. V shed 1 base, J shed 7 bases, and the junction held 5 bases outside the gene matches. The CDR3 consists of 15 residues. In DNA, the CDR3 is TGTGCCAGCAGCTTAAGTAGCGGGAGAGGGAATGAGCAGTTCTTC. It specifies CASSLSSGRGNEQFF.

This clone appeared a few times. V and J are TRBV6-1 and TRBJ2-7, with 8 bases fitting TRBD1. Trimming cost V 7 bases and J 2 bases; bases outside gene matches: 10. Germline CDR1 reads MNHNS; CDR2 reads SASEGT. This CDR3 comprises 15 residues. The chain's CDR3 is CASTSNDRGTYEQYF. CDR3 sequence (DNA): TGTGCCAGCACCTCTAATGACAGGGGTACCTACGAGCAGTACTTC.

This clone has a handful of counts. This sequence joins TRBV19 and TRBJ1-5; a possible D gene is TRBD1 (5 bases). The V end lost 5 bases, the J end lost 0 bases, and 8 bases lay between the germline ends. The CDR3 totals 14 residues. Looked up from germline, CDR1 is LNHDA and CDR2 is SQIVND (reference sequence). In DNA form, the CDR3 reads TGTGCCAGTAGTCCCACAGGTAGCAATCAGCCCCAGCATTTT. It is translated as CASSPTGSNQPQHF.

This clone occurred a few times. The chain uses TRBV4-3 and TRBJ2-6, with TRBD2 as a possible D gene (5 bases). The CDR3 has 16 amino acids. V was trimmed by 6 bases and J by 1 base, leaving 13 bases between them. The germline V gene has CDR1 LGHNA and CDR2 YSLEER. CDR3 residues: CASSGLGGSGANVLTF. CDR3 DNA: TGCGCCAGCAGTGGACTGGGTGGGTCTGGGGCCAACGTCCTGACTTTC.

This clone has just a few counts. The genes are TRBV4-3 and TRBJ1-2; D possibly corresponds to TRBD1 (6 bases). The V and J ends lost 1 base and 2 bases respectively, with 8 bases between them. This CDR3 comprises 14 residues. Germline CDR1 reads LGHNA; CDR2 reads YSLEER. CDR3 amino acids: CASSQVGANYGYTF. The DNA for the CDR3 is TGCGCCAGCAGCCAAGTGGGGGCCAACTATGGCTACACCTTC.

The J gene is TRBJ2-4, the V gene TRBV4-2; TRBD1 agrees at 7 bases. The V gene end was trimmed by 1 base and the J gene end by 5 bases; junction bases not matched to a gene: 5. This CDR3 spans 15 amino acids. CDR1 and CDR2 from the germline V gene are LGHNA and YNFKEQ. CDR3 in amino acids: CASSQVTGVENIQYF. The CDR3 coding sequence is TGTGCCAGCAGCCAAGTCACAGGGGTGGAAAACATTCAGTACTTC.

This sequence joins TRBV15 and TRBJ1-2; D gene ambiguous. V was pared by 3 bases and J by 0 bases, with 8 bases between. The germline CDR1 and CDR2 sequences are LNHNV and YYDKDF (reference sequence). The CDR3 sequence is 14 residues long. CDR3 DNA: TGTGCCACCAGCAGCAGCCGGGCTAACTATGGCTACACCTTC. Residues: CATSSSRANYGYTF.

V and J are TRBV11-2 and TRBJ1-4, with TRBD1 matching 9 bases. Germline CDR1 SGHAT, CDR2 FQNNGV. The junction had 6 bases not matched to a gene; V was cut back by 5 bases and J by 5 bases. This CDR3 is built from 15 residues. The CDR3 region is CASSAHRGQNEKLFF. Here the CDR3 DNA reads TGTGCCAGCAGCGCCCACAGGGGGCAAAATGAAAAACTGTTTTTT.

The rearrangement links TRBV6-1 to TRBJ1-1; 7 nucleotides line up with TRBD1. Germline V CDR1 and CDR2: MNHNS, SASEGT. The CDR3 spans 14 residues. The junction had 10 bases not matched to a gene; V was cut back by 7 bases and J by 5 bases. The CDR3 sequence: CASIPTGEVTEAFF. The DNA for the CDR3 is TGTGCCAGCATCCCCACAGGGGAGGTTACTGAAGCTTTCTTT.

CDR3 amino acids: CASSLGTASDEQYF. The CDR3 DNA sequence: TGCGCCAGCAGCTTGGGGACAGCTTCAGACGAGCAGTACTTC. This sequence joins TRBV5-1 and TRBJ2-7; D is possibly TRBD1 (6 bases). Germline V CDR1 and CDR2: SGHRS, YFSETQ. Trimming removed 0 bases at V and 5 bases at J, with 12 bases between. The CDR3 contains 14 residues.

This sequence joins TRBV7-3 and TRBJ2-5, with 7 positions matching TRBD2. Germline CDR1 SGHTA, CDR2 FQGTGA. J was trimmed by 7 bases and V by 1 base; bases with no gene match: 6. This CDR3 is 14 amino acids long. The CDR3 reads CASSLRRGSGTQYF. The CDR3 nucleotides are TGTGCCAGCAGCTTAAGGCGGGGGAGTGGGACCCAGTACTTC. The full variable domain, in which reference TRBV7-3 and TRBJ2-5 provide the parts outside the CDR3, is GAGVSQTPSNKVTEKGKYVELRCDPISGHTALYWYRQSLGQGPEFLIYFQGTGAADDSGLPNDRFFAVRPEGSVSTLKIQRTERGDSAVYLCASSLRRGSGTQYFGPGTRLLVL.

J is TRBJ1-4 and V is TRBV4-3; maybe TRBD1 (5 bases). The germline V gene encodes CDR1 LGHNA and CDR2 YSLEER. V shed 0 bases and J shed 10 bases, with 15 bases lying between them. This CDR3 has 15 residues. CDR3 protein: CASSQEFFRGGKLFF. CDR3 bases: TGCGCCAGCAGCCAAGAGTTTTTTAGGGGTGGAAAACTGTTTTTT.

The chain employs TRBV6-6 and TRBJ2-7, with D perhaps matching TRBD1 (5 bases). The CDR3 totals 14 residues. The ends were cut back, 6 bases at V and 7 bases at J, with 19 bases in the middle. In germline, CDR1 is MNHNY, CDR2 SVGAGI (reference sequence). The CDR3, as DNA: TGTGCCAGCAGCCCTGTCGTCCAGGGTGGGGAGCAGTACTTC. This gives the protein CASSPVVQGGEQYF.

CDR3 nucleotides: TGTGCCAGCAGCCATGGGACAGTCGTGGGGGAAAAACTGTTTTTT. This gives the protein CASSHGTVVGEKLFF. The chain is built from TRBV13 and TRBJ1-4; 7 bases line up with TRBD1. The ends lost 5 bases at V and 8 bases at J; junction bases unmatched: 11. CDR3 length: 15 residues. The germline gives CDR1 PRHDT, CDR2 FYEKMQ (reference sequence).

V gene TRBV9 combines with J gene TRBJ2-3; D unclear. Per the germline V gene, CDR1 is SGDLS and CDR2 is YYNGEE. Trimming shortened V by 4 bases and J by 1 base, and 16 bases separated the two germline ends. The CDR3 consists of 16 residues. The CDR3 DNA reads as TGTGCCAGCAGCCCTAGGCCCGTTTTCGGCACAGATACGCAGTATTTT. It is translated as CASSPRPVFGTDTQYF.

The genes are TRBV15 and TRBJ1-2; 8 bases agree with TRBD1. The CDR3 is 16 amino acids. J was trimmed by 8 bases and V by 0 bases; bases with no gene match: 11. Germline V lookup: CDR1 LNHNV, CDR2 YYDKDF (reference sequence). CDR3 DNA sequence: TGTGCCACCAGCAGAGACCGGGACAGGAACATACCGGGCTACACCTTC. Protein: CATSRDRDRNIPGYTF.

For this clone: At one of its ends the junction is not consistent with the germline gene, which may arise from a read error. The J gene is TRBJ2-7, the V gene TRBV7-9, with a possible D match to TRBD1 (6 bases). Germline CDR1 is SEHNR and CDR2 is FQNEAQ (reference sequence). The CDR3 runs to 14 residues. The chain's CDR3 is CSSSSPGQLYEQYF. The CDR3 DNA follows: TGTTCCAGCAGCTCCCCTGGACAGTTATACGAGCAGTACTTC.

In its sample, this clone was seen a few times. The CDR3 protein is CASSEWEDINEQYF. The CDR3 nucleotides are TGCGCCAGCAGTGAGTGGGAGGACATCAACGAGCAGTACTTC. The chain combines TRBV10-2 with TRBJ2-7; D might be TRBD2 (6 bases). Trimming removed 1 base at V and 5 bases at J, with 12 bases between. The CDR3 has 14 residues. CDR1 is WSHSY and CDR2 is SAAADI in the germline V gene.

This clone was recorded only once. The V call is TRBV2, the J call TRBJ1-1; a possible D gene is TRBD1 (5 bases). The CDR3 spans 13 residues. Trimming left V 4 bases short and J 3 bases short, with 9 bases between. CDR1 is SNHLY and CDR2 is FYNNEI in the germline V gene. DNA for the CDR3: TGTGCCAGCAGTGCGTCAGGGTACACTGAAGCTTTCTTT. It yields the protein CASSASGYTEAFF.

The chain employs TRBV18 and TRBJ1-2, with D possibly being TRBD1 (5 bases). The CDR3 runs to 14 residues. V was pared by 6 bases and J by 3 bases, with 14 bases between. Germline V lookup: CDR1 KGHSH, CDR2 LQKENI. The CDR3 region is CASSPGEGYYGYTF. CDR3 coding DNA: TGTGCCAGCTCCCCTGGGGAGGGGTACTATGGCTACACCTTC.

This CDR3 is CASSRGTEAFF. CDR3 nucleotides: TGTGCCAGCAGCAGGGGCACTGAAGCTTTCTTT. J is TRBJ1-1 and V is TRBV6-5; possibly TRBD1 for D (6 bases). Germline V gene data show CDR1 as MNHEY and CDR2 as SVGAGI. V was cut by 6 bases and J by 4 bases, with 6 bases left in between. The CDR3 runs to 11 residues.

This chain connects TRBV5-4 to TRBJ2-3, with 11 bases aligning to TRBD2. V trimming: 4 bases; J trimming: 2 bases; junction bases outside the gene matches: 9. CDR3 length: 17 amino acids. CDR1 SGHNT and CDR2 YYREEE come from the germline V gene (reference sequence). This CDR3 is CASSAGTSGLYTDTQYF. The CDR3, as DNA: TGTGCCAGCAGCGCCGGGACTAGCGGACTTTACACAGATACGCAGTATTTT.

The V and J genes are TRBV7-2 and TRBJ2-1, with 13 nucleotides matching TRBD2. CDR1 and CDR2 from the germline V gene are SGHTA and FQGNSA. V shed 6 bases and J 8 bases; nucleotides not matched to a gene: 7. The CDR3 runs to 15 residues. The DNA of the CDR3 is TGTGCCAGCAGACCAGGACTAGCGGGAGCCGATGAGCAGTTCTTC. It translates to CASRPGLAGADEQFF.

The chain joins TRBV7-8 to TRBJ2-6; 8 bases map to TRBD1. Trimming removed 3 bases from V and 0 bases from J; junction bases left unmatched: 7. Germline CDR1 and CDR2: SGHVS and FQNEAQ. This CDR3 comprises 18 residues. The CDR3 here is CASSFGTGQTSGANVLTF. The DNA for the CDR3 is TGTGCCAGCAGCTTTGGGACAGGCCAAACCTCTGGGGCCAACGTCCTGACTTTC. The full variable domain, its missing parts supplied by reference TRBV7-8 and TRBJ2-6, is GAGVSQSPRYKVAKRGQDVALRCDPISGHVSLFWYQQALGQGPEFLTYFQNEAQLDKSGLPSDRFFAERPEGSVSTLKIQRTQQEDSAVYLCASSFGTGQTSGANVLTFGAGSRLTVL.

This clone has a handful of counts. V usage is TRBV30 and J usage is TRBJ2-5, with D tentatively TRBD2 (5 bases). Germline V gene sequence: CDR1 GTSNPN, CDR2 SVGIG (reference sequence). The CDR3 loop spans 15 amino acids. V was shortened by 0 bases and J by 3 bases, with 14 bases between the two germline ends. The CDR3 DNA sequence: TGTGCCTGGAGTGTTGGAGGAGTTTACAAAGAGACCCAGTACTTC. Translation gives CAWSVGGVYKETQYF.

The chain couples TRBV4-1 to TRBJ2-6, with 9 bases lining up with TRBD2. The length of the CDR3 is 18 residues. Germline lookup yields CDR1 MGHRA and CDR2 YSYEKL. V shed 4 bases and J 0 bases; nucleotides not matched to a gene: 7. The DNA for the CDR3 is TGCGCCAGCAGCCGGGCTAGCGGGATTTTCTCTGGGGCCAACGTCCTGACTTTC. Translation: CASSRASGIFSGANVLTF.

The CDR3 DNA is TGTGCCAGCTCACTCGAAGGGGTGAATGAGCAGTTCTTC. This sequence encodes CASSLEGVNEQFF. The chain combines TRBV18 with TRBJ2-1; maybe TRBD1 (5 bases). The germline V and J ends were trimmed by 4 bases and 7 bases, with 11 bases remaining between them. The germline CDR1 and CDR2 sequences are KGHSH and LQKENI. The CDR3 totals 13 residues. Full variable domain (remainder filled in from reference TRBV18 and TRBJ2-1): NAGVMQNPRHLVRRRGQEARLRCSPMKGHSHVYWYRQLPEEGLKFMVYLQKENIIDESGMPKERFSAEFPKEGPSILRIQQVVRGDSAAYFCASSLEGVNEQFFGPGTRLTVL.

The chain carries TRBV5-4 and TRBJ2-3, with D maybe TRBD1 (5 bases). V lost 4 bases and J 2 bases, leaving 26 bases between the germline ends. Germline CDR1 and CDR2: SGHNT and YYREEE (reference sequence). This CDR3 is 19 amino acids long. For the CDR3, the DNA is TGTGCCAGCAGCCGTAAGTTAAGGACACAGGCAGCGATCACAGATACGCAGTATTTT. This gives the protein CASSRKLRTQAAITDTQYF.

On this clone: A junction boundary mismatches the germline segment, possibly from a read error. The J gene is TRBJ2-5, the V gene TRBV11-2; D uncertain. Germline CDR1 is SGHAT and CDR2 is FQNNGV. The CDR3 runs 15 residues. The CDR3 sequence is CASSLEVSAQETQYF. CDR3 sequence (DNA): TGTGCCAGCAGCTTAGAGGTCTCAGCACAAGAGACTCAGTACTTC. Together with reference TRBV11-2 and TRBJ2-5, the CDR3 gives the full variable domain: EAGVAQSPRYKIIEKRQSVAFWCNPISGHATLYWYQQILGQGPKLLIQFQNNGVVDDSQLPKDRFSAERLKGVDSTLKIQPAKLEDSAVYLCASSLEVSAQETQYFGPGTRLLVL.